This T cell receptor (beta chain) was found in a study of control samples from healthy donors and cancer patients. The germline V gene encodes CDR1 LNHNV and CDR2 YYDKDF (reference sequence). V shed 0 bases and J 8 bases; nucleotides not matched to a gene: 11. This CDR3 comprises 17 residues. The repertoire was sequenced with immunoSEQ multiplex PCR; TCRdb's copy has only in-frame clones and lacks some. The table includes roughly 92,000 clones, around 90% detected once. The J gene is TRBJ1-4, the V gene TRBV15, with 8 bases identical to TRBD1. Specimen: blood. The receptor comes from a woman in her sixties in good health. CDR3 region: CATSRDLWTGSSEKLFF. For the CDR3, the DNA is TGTGCCACCAGCAGAGATCTCTGGACAGGGAGTAGCGAAAAACTGTTTTTT.